A selection of T cell receptor beta chains follows, all from one sample in a study of control samples from healthy donors and cancer patients. Some clones are missing from TCRdb's copy, which holds only in-frame ones; the method was immunoSEQ multiplex PCR. The sample holds about 170,000 clones, 90% to 95% seen once. Sequencing was done on a sample of blood. The receptors stem from a woman in her twenties or thirties in good health. Each CDR3 is given with its conserved first and last residue. A D gene is named only where the DNA matches it firmly. The listing skips clone size in some rows; elsewhere it reads once, few, many or a size class.

J gene: TRBJ2-2
V gene: TRBV7-3
clone size: -
D gene: -
CDR3 DNA: TGTGCCAGCAGCTCAACGGGGACCGGGGAGCTGTTTTTT
CDR3 protein: CASSSTGTGELFF

J gene: TRBJ1-6
V gene: TRBV18
clone size: -
D gene: -
CDR3 DNA: TGTGCCAGCTCACCAAGGACCACCAATTCACCCCTCCACTTT
CDR3 protein: CASSPRTTNSPLHF

J gene: TRBJ1-6
V gene: TRBV14
clone size: -
D gene: -
CDR3 DNA: TGTGCCAGCAGCCATACCGATAATTCACCCCTCCACTTT
CDR3 protein: CASSHTDNSPLHF

J gene: TRBJ2-3
V gene: TRBV28
clone size: -
D gene: TRBD2
CDR3 DNA: TGTGCCAGCAGTCCTAGGACTAGCGGGAGTACAGATACGCAGTATTTT
CDR3 protein: CASSPRTSGSTDTQYF

J gene: TRBJ1-3
V gene: TRBV19
clone size: -
D gene: TRBD1
CDR3 DNA: TGTGCCAGTAGTACAGGGGGACCTGGAAACACCATATATTTT
CDR3 protein: CASSTGGPGNTIYF

J gene: TRBJ2-1
V gene: TRBV13
clone size: -
D gene: -
CDR3 DNA: TGTGCCAGCAGCTTAGGGGAGAGCTCCTACAATGAGCAGTTCTTC
CDR3 protein: CASSLGESSYNEQFF

J gene: TRBJ2-1
V gene: TRBV18
clone size: -
D gene: TRBD1
CDR3 DNA: TGTGCCAGCTCAGAACAGGGGGGTGAGCAGTTCTTC
CDR3 protein: CASSEQGGEQFF

J gene: TRBJ2-2
V gene: TRBV3-1/TRBV3-2
clone size: -
D gene: -
CDR3 DNA: TGTGCCAGCAGCCAAGTCAACACCGGGGAGCTGTTTTTT
CDR3 protein: CASSQVNTGELFF

J gene: TRBJ1-2
V gene: TRBV18
clone size: -
D gene: TRBD1
CDR3 DNA: TGTGCCAGCTCATCCCGGGACAGGGGAGGTGGCTACACCTTC
CDR3 protein: CASSSRDRGGGYTF

J gene: TRBJ2-1
V gene: TRBV30
clone size: -
D gene: -
CDR3 DNA: TGTGCCTGGAGTCCGGGACGGATCTACAATGAGCAGTTCTTC
CDR3 protein: CAWSPGRIYNEQFF

J gene: TRBJ1-2
V gene: TRBV5-1
clone size: once
D gene: -
CDR3 DNA: TGCGCCAGCAAGACAGAGAACTATGGCTACACCTTC
CDR3 protein: CASKTENYGYTF

J gene: TRBJ1-2
V gene: TRBV6-5
clone size: -
D gene: -
CDR3 DNA: TGTGCCAGCAGTTCCGGGAGGAACTATGGCTACACCTTC
CDR3 protein: CASSSGRNYGYTF

J gene: TRBJ2-2
V gene: TRBV18
clone size: -
D gene: TRBD1
CDR3 DNA: TGTGCCAGCTCACCGACAGGGGGGGAGCTGTTTTTT
CDR3 protein: CASSPTGGELFF

J gene: TRBJ1-2
V gene: TRBV11-2
clone size: -
D gene: -
CDR3 DNA: TGTGCCAGCAGCCCCAGGGGAAACTATGGCTACACCTTC
CDR3 protein: CASSPRGNYGYTF

J gene: TRBJ1-6
V gene: TRBV21-1
clone size: -
D gene: -
CDR3 DNA: TGTGCCAGCAGCAAAGGGGGACAGGGGATCTCACCCCTCCACTTT
CDR3 protein: CASSKGGQGISPLHF

J gene: TRBJ2-7
V gene: TRBV5-1
clone size: -
D gene: -
CDR3 DNA: TGCGCCAGCAGCTTGGATGGTTACGAGCAGTACTTC
CDR3 protein: CASSLDGYEQYF

J gene: TRBJ2-2
V gene: TRBV9
clone size: -
D gene: -
CDR3 DNA: TGTGCCAGCAGCCCCGGGACTCCGAACACCGGGGAGCTGTTTTTT
CDR3 protein: CASSPGTPNTGELFF

J gene: TRBJ2-7
V gene: TRBV7-3
clone size: -
D gene: TRBD2
CDR3 DNA: TGTGCCAGCAGCGAAGGACTAGCGGGAGTCTACGAGCAGTACTTC
CDR3 protein: CASSEGLAGVYEQYF

J gene: TRBJ1-1
V gene: TRBV24-1
clone size: -
D gene: TRBD1
CDR3 DNA: TGTGCCACCAGTGATACAGGGGGGAACACTGAAGCTTTCTTT
CDR3 protein: CATSDTGGNTEAFF

J gene: TRBJ1-4
V gene: TRBV7-9
clone size: -
D gene: -
CDR3 DNA: TGTGCCAGCAGCTTAGGAGTTTATGATGAAAAACTGTTTTTT
CDR3 protein: CASSLGVYDEKLFF

J gene: TRBJ1-5
V gene: TRBV12-3/TRBV12-4
clone size: -
D gene: -
CDR3 DNA: TGTGCCAGCAGTTTATTGGGACCCCAGCATTTT
CDR3 protein: CASSLLGPQHF

J gene: TRBJ1-1
V gene: TRBV2
clone size: -
D gene: -
CDR3 DNA: TGTGCCACGAAGACAGTGAACACTGAAGCTTTCTTT
CDR3 protein: CATKTVNTEAFF

J gene: TRBJ2-3
V gene: TRBV19
clone size: -
D gene: TRBD1
CDR3 DNA: TGTGCCAGTAGTATTGGGGGACAGGGGAATCAGCCCCAGTATTTT
CDR3 protein: CASSIGGQGNQPQYF

J gene: TRBJ1-2
V gene: TRBV5-4
clone size: -
D gene: TRBD1
CDR3 DNA: TGTGCCAGCAGCTTGGCCGGGACAGGGGGCCCTAACTATGGCTACACCTTC
CDR3 protein: CASSLAGTGGPNYGYTF

J gene: TRBJ2-2
V gene: TRBV6-4
clone size: few
D gene: -
CDR3 DNA: TGTGCCAGCAGTCCAGGGGTTAGCACCGGGGAGCTGTTTTTT
CDR3 protein: CASSPGVSTGELFF

J gene: TRBJ2-5
V gene: TRBV21-1
clone size: -
D gene: -
CDR3 DNA: TGTGCCAGCAGCAAACTAGCGGGAGGGGAAGAGACCCAGTACTTC
CDR3 protein: CASSKLAGGEETQYF

J gene: TRBJ1-4
V gene: TRBV21-1
clone size: -
D gene: -
CDR3 DNA: TGTGCCAGCATCGGACAGAATGAAAAACTGTTTTTT
CDR3 protein: CASIGQNEKLFF

J gene: TRBJ2-1
V gene: TRBV2
clone size: -
D gene: TRBD2
CDR3 DNA: TGTGCCAGCAGGGGACTAGCGGGGGGGTACAATGAGCAGTTCTTC
CDR3 protein: CASRGLAGGYNEQFF

J gene: TRBJ1-2
V gene: TRBV5-1
clone size: -
D gene: -
CDR3 DNA: TGCGCCAGCAGCTTGGATGGGGGCTATGGCTACACCTTC
CDR3 protein: CASSLDGGYGYTF